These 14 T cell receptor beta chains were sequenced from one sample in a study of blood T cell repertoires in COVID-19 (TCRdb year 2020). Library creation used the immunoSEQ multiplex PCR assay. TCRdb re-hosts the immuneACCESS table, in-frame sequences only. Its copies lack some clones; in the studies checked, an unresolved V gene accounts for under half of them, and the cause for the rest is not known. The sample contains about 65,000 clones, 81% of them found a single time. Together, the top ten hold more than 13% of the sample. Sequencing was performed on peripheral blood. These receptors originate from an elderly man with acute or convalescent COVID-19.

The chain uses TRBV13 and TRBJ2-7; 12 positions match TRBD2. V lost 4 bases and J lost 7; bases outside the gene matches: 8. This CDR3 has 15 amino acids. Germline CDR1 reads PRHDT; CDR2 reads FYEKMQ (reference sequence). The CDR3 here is CASSSTSGGTWEQYF. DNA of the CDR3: TGTGCCAGCAGCTCGACTAGCGGGGGTACTTGGGAGCAGTACTTC.

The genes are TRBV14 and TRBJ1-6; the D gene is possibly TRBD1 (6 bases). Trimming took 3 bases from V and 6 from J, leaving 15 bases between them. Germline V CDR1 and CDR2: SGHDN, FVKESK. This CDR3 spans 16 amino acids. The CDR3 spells CASSHRMDSLNSPLHF. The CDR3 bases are TGTGCCAGCAGCCATCGAATGGACAGCCTTAATTCACCCCTCCACTTT.

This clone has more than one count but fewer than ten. CDR3 protein: CASSYLRNEQFF. The CDR3 nucleotides are TGTGCCAGCAGTTACTTGAGAAATGAGCAGTTCTTC. This chain joins TRBV6-6 and TRBJ2-1; D unclear. The CDR3 runs 12 residues. Germline V gene sequence: CDR1 MNHNY, CDR2 SVGAGI (reference sequence). Trimming took off 1 base at V and 7 bases at J, with 5 bases between the two ends.

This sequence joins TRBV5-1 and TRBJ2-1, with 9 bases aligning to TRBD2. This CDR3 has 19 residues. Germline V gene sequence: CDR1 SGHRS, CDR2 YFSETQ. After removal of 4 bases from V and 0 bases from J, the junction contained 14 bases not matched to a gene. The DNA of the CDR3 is TGCGCCAGCAGCCGTTTTACAACCGGACTAGCGAGCTCCTACAATGAGCAGTTCTTC. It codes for CASSRFTTGLASSYNEQFF.

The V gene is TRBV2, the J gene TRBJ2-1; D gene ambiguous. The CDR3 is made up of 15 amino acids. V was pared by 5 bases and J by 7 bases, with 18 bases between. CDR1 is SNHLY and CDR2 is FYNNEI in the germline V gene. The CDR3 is CASSSQRGALNEQFF. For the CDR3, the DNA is TGTGCCAGCAGTAGCCAAAGAGGCGCGTTAAATGAGCAGTTCTTC.

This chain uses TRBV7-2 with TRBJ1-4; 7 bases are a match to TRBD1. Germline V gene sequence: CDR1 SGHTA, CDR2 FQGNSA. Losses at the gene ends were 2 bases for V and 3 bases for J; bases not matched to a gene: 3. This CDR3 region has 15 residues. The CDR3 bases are TGTGCCAGCAGCTTATCGGGACAGTCTAATGAAAAACTGTTTTTT. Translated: CASSLSGQSNEKLFF.

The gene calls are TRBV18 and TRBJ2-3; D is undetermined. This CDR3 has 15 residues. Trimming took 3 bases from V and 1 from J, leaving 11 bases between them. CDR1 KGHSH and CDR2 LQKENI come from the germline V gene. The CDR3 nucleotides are TGTGCCAGCTCACCCAACTCCTTGGGCACAGATACGCAGTATTTT. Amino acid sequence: CASSPNSLGTDTQYF.

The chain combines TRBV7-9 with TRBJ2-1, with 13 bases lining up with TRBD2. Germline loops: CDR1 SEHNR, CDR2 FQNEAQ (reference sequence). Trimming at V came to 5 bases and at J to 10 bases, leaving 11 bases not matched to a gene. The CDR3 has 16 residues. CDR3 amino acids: CASSPGLAGRYGEQFF. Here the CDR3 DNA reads TGTGCCAGCAGCCCGGGACTAGCGGGGCGTTATGGCGAGCAGTTCTTC.

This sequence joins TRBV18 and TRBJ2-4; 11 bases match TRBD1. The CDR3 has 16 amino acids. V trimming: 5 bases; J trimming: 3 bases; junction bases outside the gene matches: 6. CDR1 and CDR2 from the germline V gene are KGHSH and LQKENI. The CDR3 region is CASSNRDRGSKNIQYF. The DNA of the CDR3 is TGTGCCAGCTCAAATCGGGACAGGGGGAGCAAAAACATTCAGTACTTC.

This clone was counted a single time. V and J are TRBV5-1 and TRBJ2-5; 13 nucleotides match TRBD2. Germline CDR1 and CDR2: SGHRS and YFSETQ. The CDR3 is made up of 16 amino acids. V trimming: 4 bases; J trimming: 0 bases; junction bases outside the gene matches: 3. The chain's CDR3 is CASSPLAGGYQETQYF. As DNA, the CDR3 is TGCGCCAGCAGCCCACTAGCGGGGGGGTACCAAGAGACCCAGTACTTC.

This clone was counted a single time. The CDR3 nucleotides read TGTGCCAGCAGCTTGACAGCCCGTAGCTCTGGGGCCAACGTCCTGACTTTC. Encoded protein: CASSLTARSSGANVLTF. The chain employs TRBV11-3 and TRBJ2-6; TRBD1 might be the D (5 bases). Germline V CDR1 and CDR2: SGHNT, YENEEA. This CDR3 region has 17 residues. V lost 3 bases and J 0 bases, leaving 12 bases between the germline ends.

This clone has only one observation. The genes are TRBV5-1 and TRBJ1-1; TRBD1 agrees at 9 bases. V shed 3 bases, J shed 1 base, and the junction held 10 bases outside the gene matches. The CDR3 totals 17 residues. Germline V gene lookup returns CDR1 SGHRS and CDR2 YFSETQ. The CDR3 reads CASSYIPQGAGNTEAFF. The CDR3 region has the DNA TGCGCCAGCAGCTATATCCCACAGGGGGCGGGGAACACTGAAGCTTTCTTT. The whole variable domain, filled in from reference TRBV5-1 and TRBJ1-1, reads KAGVTQTPRYLIKTRGQQVTLSCSPISGHRSVSWYQQTPGQGLQFLFEYFSETQRNKGNFPGRFSGRQFSNSRSEMNVSTLELGDSALYLCASSYIPQGAGNTEAFFGQGTRLTVV.

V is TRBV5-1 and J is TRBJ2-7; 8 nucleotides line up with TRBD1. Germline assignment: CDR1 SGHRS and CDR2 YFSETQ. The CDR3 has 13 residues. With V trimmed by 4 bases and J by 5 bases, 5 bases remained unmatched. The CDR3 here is CASSHPDRDEQYF. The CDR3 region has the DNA TGCGCCAGCAGCCACCCGGACAGGGACGAGCAGTACTTC.

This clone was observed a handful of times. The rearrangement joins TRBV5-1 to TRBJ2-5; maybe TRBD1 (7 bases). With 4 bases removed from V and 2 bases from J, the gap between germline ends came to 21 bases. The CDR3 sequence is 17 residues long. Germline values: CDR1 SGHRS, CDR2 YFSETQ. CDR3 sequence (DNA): TGCGCCAGCAGCCTCGGGGGCAGGGGGTCTTTTCAAGAGACCCAGTACTTC. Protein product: CASSLGGRGSFQETQYF. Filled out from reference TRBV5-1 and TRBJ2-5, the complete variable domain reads KAGVTQTPRYLIKTRGQQVTLSCSPISGHRSVSWYQQTPGQGLQFLFEYFSETQRNKGNFPGRFSGRQFSNSRSEMNVSTLELGDSALYLCASSLGGRGSFQETQYFGPGTRLLVL.